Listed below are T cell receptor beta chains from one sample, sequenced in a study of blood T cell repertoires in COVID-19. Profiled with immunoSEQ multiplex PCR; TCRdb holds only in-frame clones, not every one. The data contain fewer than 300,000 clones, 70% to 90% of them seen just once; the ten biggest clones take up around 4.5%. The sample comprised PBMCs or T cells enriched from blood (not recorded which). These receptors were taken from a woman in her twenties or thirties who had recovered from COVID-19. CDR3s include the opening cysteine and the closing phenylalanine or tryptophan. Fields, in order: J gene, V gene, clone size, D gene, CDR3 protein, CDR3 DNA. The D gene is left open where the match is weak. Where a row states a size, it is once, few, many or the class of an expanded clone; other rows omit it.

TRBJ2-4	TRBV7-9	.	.	CASSGQLAKNIQYF	TGTGCCAGCAGCGGACAGCTAGCCAAAAACATTCAGTACTTC
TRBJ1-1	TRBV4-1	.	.	CASSQDRLGGQNTEAFF	TGCGCCAGCAGCCAAGACCGGCTAGGCGGTCAGAACACTGAAGCTTTCTTT
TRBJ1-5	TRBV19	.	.	CASSRYVTVPNQPQHF	TGTGCCAGTAGCAGATACGTCACAGTTCCCAATCAGCCCCAGCATTTT
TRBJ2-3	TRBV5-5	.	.	CASSLGQGRLYTQYF	TGTGCCAGCAGCTTGGGTCAGGGGCGATTGTATACGCAGTATTTT
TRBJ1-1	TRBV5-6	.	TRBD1	CASSLAGKGAEAFF	TGTGCCAGCAGCTTGGCCGGCAAGGGGGCCGAGGCTTTCTTT
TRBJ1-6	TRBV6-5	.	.	CASSTSPGMNSPLHF	TGTGCCAGCAGCACATCGCCGGGTATGAATTCACCCCTCCACTTT
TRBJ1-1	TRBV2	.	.	CASSDGPSRNTEAFF	TGTGCCAGCAGTGATGGCCCCTCCAGGAACACTGAAGCTTTCTTT
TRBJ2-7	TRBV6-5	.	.	CASQGQDYEQYF	TGTGCCAGCCAGGGCCAGGACTACGAGCAGTACTTC
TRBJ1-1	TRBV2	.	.	CASTGWQGNIGAFF	TGTGCCAGCACTGGTTGGCAGGGCAATATAGGAGCTTTCTTT
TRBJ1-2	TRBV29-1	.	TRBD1	CSVLAGGDYGYTF	TGCAGCGTTTTGGCAGGGGGTGACTATGGCTACACCTTC
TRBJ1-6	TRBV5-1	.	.	CASSLGLPDSPLHF	TGCGCCAGCAGCTTGGGACTTCCAGATTCACCCCTCCACTTT
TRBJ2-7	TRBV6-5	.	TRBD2	CSGGEGSNEQYF	TGTTCGGGGGGGGAGGGTTCCAACGAGCAGTACTTC
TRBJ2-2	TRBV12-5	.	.	CASGLVLRGNTGELFF	TGTGCTAGTGGTTTGGTACTGAGAGGGAACACCGGGGAGCTGTTTTTT
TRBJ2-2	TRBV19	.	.	CASSRELTGELFF	TGTGCCAGTAGTAGAGAACTAACCGGGGAGCTGTTTTTT
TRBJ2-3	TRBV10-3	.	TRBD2	CAISGWGLAGAGNPPDTQYF	TGTGCCATCAGTGGTTGGGGACTAGCGGGAGCTGGGAACCCCCCAGATACGCAGTATTTT
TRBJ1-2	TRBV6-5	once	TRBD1	CASSRDRGVYTF	TGTGCCAGCAGCCGGGACAGGGGGGTCTACACCTTC
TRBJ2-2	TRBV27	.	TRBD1	CASSLPDRVDAGELFF	TGTGCCAGCAGTTTACCCGACAGGGTGGATGCCGGGGAGCTGTTTTTT
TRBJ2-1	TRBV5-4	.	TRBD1	CASSSNRGTYYNEQFF	TGTGCCAGCAGCTCGAACAGGGGAACTTACTACAATGAGCAGTTCTTC
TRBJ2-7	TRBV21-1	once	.	CASSEKGARTGESYEQYF	TGTGCCAGCAGCGAAAAAGGGGCTCGTACAGGAGAATCCTACGAGCAGTACTTC
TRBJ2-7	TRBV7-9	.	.	CASSFGSRQAYEQYF	TGTGCCAGCAGCTTCGGAAGCCGACAGGCCTACGAGCAGTACTTC
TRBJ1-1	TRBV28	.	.	CASSLRINTEAFF	TGTGCCAGCAGTTTGCGAATTAACACTGAAGCTTTCTTT
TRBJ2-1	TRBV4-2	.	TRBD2	CASSQDGSPSGGAEEQFF	TGTGCCAGCAGCCAAGATGGTTCCCCTAGCGGGGGGGCCGAAGAGCAGTTCTTC
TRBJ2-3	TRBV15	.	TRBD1	CATSRPQGVPDTQYF	TGTGCCACCAGCAGGCCCCAGGGGGTGCCAGATACGCAGTATTTT
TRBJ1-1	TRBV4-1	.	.	CASSLGGASAEAFF	TGCGCCAGCAGCCTTGGCGGGGCATCGGCTGAAGCTTTCTTT
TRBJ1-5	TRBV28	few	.	CASSRDSYNQPQHF	TGTGCCAGCAGCCGGGACTCTTACAATCAGCCCCAGCATTTT
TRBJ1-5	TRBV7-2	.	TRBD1	CASSQGQGGNQPQHF	TGTGCCAGCAGCCAAGGACAGGGCGGCAATCAGCCCCAGCATTTT
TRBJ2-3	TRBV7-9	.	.	CASRRSESTDTQYF	TGTGCCAGCCGACGTAGCGAGAGCACAGATACGCAGTATTTT
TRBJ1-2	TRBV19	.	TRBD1	CASSIPGQGNYGYTF	TGTGCCAGTAGTATCCCGGGACAGGGAAACTATGGCTACACCTTC
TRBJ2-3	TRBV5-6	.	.	CASSLETIRYGTDTQYF	TGTGCCAGCAGCTTGGAGACTATACGATACGGCACAGATACGCAGTATTTT
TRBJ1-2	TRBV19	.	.	CASSYPPGGYRYGYTF	TGTGCCAGCTCCTACCCCCCCGGGGGGTATCGATATGGCTACACCTTC
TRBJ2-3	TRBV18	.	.	CASSPSTGYGADTQYF	TGTGCCAGCTCACCAAGCACAGGGTATGGCGCAGATACGCAGTATTTT
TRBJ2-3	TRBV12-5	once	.	CASGLALFPDTQYF	TGTGCTAGTGGTTTGGCCCTTTTTCCAGATACGCAGTATTTT
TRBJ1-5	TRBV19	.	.	CASSIEGGFWPQHF	TGTGCCAGTAGTATTGAAGGAGGTTTCTGGCCCCAGCATTTT
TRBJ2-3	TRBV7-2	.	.	CASSLRPSGTDTQYF	TGTGCCAGCAGCTTAAGGCCTAGCGGCACAGATACGCAGTATTTT
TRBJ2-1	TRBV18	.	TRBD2	CASSRGLVSYNEQFF	TGTGCCAGCTCACGAGGACTAGTTTCCTACAATGAGCAGTTCTTC
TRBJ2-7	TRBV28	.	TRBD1	CASSLLTQGAGEQYF	TGTGCCAGCAGTCTCCTTACCCAGGGGGCCGGGGAGCAGTACTTC
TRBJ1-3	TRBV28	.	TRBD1	CASIKGADTIYF	TGTGCCAGCATTAAGGGGGCGGACACCATATATTTT
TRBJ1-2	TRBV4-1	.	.	CASNQDGRPFDGGYTF	TGCGCCAGCAACCAAGATGGGCGCCCTTTTGACGGTGGCTACACCTTC
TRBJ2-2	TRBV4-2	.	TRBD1	CASSQVPDRGPTGELFF	TGTGCCAGCAGCCAAGTTCCCGACAGGGGCCCCACCGGGGAGCTGTTTTTT
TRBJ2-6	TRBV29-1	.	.	CSVQDSSGANVLTF	TGCAGCGTTCAGGACAGCTCTGGGGCCAACGTCCTGACTTTC
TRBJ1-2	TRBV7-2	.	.	CASSLNSHYGYTF	TGTGCCAGCAGCTTAAACTCTCACTATGGCTACACCTTC
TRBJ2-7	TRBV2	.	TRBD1	CASRHNRGVSYEQYF	TGTGCCAGCAGGCATAACAGGGGGGTATCCTACGAGCAGTACTTC
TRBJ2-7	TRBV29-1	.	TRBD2	CSAHGEGYEQYF	TGCAGCGCACATGGGGAGGGGTACGAGCAGTACTTC
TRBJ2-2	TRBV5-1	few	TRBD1	CASSLADRITGELFF	TGCGCCAGCAGCTTGGCGGACAGGATAACCGGGGAGCTGTTTTTT
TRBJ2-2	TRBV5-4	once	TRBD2	CASTLAGGPPGELFF	TGTGCCAGCACGCTAGCGGGAGGTCCTCCCGGGGAGCTGTTTTTT